A selection of T cell receptor beta chains follows, all from one sample in a study of blood T cell repertoires in COVID-19. Sequencing used immunoSEQ multiplex PCR; TCRdb keeps in-frame clones, though not all of them. Among around 70,000 clones listed, just over 85% were seen once. The sequenced material came from peripheral blood. Every receptor here comes from a human donor in a cohort sampled during active COVID-19. Both conserved end residues are part of each CDR3. Each record gives: V gene, clone size, D gene, J gene, CDR3 DNA, CDR3 protein. D genes are given only for firm matches. Expanded clones are given a class, and other clones once, few, many or no size at all.

v_gene: TRBV5-1
abundance: NA
d_gene: NA
j_gene: TRBJ2-7
CDR3nt: TGCGCCAGCAGCTCAGAATTCGAGCAGTACTTC
CDR3aa: CASSSEFEQYF

v_gene: TRBV14
abundance: NA
d_gene: NA
j_gene: TRBJ2-5
CDR3nt: TGTGCCAGCAGCCAAGTCAGGGATCAAGAGACCCAGTACTTC
CDR3aa: CASSQVRDQETQYF

v_gene: TRBV12-3/TRBV12-4
abundance: NA
d_gene: NA
j_gene: TRBJ1-1
CDR3nt: TGTGCCAGCAGTCTCGGGGGACACACTGAAGCTTTCTTT
CDR3aa: CASSLGGHTEAFF

v_gene: TRBV18
abundance: NA
d_gene: NA
j_gene: TRBJ2-5
CDR3nt: TGTGCCAGCTCACCACCCTCCAGGCCTAAGGAGTACTTC
CDR3aa: CASSPPSRPKEYF

v_gene: TRBV5-1
abundance: NA
d_gene: TRBD2
j_gene: TRBJ2-2
CDR3nt: TGCGCCAGCAGCTTCCGACTAGCGGGAGAGGCGAACACCGGGGAGCTGTTTTTT
CDR3aa: CASSFRLAGEANTGELFF

v_gene: TRBV2
abundance: NA
d_gene: NA
j_gene: TRBJ2-7
CDR3nt: TGTGCCAGCAGCATGGAAGGACATTCGGGCGAGCAGTACTTC
CDR3aa: CASSMEGHSGEQYF

v_gene: TRBV3-1/TRBV3-2
abundance: NA
d_gene: NA
j_gene: TRBJ2-2
CDR3nt: TGTGCCAGCAGCTCTTCTGAACTAACCGGGGAGCTGTTTTTT
CDR3aa: CASSSSELTGELFF

v_gene: TRBV7-7
abundance: NA
d_gene: NA
j_gene: TRBJ2-2
CDR3nt: TGTGCCAGCAGCTTAGGGAGTCCCACCGGGGAGCTGTTTTTT
CDR3aa: CASSLGSPTGELFF

v_gene: TRBV5-6
abundance: NA
d_gene: NA
j_gene: TRBJ2-3
CDR3nt: TGTGCCAGCAGCTTGGTCGGACAAAGCACAGATACGCAGTATTTT
CDR3aa: CASSLVGQSTDTQYF

v_gene: TRBV11-1
abundance: NA
d_gene: TRBD2
j_gene: TRBJ2-4
CDR3nt: TGTGCCAGCAGCTTACTAGCGGGAGTTACCAAAAACATTCAGTACTTC
CDR3aa: CASSLLAGVTKNIQYF

v_gene: TRBV4-1
abundance: few
d_gene: NA
j_gene: TRBJ2-2
CDR3nt: TGCGCCAGCAGCCAAGAACGGGGGTTTGGTACCGGGGAGCTGTTTTTT
CDR3aa: CASSQERGFGTGELFF

v_gene: TRBV24-1
abundance: NA
d_gene: NA
j_gene: TRBJ1-5
CDR3nt: TGTGCCACCAGTGTCACCGAGAGGTGTAGCAATCAGCCCCAGCATTTT
CDR3aa: CATSVTERCSNQPQHF

v_gene: TRBV6-6
abundance: NA
d_gene: TRBD1
j_gene: TRBJ1-5
CDR3nt: TGTGCCAGCACCGGACAGGGAGGCAATCAGCCCCAGCATTTT
CDR3aa: CASTGQGGNQPQHF

v_gene: TRBV7-8
abundance: NA
d_gene: TRBD2
j_gene: TRBJ2-1
CDR3nt: TGTGCCAGCAGCCATTTAGCGGGAAGTTCCTACAATGAGCAGTTCTTC
CDR3aa: CASSHLAGSSYNEQFF

v_gene: TRBV7-2
abundance: few
d_gene: TRBD1
j_gene: TRBJ2-5
CDR3nt: TGTGCCAGCAGCCTAGGGACAGACCAAGAGACCCAGTACTTC
CDR3aa: CASSLGTDQETQYF

v_gene: TRBV10-3
abundance: NA
d_gene: NA
j_gene: TRBJ2-3
CDR3nt: TGTGCCATCACTCTGCCGCGAGCCCCCACAGATACGCAGTATTTT
CDR3aa: CAITLPRAPTDTQYF

v_gene: TRBV7-2
abundance: once
d_gene: NA
j_gene: TRBJ1-5
CDR3nt: TGTGCCAGCAGCTTCAACAATCAGCCCCAGCATTTT
CDR3aa: CASSFNNQPQHF

v_gene: TRBV7-2
abundance: NA
d_gene: NA
j_gene: TRBJ1-1
CDR3nt: TGTGCCAGCAGCCGAGCTGGGGGGAAAGCTTTCTTT
CDR3aa: CASSRAGGKAFF

v_gene: TRBV27
abundance: NA
d_gene: NA
j_gene: TRBJ2-3
CDR3nt: TGTGCCAGCAGTTTCCGAGACTCCACAGATACGCAGTATTTT
CDR3aa: CASSFRDSTDTQYF

v_gene: TRBV5-4
abundance: NA
d_gene: NA
j_gene: TRBJ2-7
CDR3nt: TGTGCCAGCAGCTTTGACCGCACCTCGGGGGAGCAGTACTTC
CDR3aa: CASSFDRTSGEQYF

v_gene: TRBV5-1
abundance: NA
d_gene: TRBD1
j_gene: TRBJ2-7
CDR3nt: TGCGCCAGCGGATCAGGGGGTGCCAGCTCCTACGAGCAGTACTTC
CDR3aa: CASGSGGASSYEQYF

v_gene: TRBV5-6
abundance: NA
d_gene: TRBD1
j_gene: TRBJ1-1
CDR3nt: TGTGCCAGCAGCGCTACAGGGGAGATGAACACTGAAGCTTTCTTT
CDR3aa: CASSATGEMNTEAFF